The 29 T cell receptor beta chains presented below share a single source sample, sequenced in a study of control samples from healthy donors and cancer patients. Repertoires were generated with immunoSEQ multiplex PCR, while TCRdb's copy carries only in-frame clones and drops some. Among 150,000 to 200,000 clones listed, roughly 93% were seen once. Sequencing input: blood. All receptors come from a woman aged 55-70 years in good health.

The chain employs TRBV7-8 and TRBJ1-1; weak D call: TRBD1 (6 bases). The V gene lost 4 bases and the J gene lost 6 bases, with 18 bases spanning the gap. Germline V gives CDR1 SGHVS, CDR2 FQNEAQ. The CDR3 is 15 residues long. The CDR3 DNA reads TGTGCCAGCAGCTCTAGGGGACACCCGGGCGCTGAAGCTTTCTTT. It codes for CASSSRGHPGAEAFF.

A single count supports this clone. J is TRBJ1-6 and V is TRBV18; 11 positions match TRBD1. The germline CDR1 and CDR2 sequences are KGHSH and LQKENI. The CDR3 loop spans 14 amino acids. V shed 2 bases and J 14 bases; nucleotides not matched to a gene: 5. CDR3 amino acids: CASSPWDRGRSLHF. Here the CDR3 DNA reads TGTGCCAGCTCACCATGGGACAGGGGGAGATCCCTCCACTTT. The variable domain in full, with the rest retrieved from reference TRBV18 and TRBJ1-6, is NAGVMQNPRHLVRRRGQEARLRCSPMKGHSHVYWYRQLPEEGLKFMVYLQKENIIDESGMPKERFSAEFPKEGPSILRIQQVVRGDSAAYFCASSPWDRGRSLHFGNGTRLTVT.

This clone was detected a few times. This chain joins TRBV11-2 and TRBJ2-7; D is tentatively TRBD1 or TRBD2 (6 bases each). Germline-derived CDR1 and CDR2 are SGHAT and FQNNGV. The V end was cut by 5 bases, the J end by 6 bases, with 11 bases between. This CDR3 is 12 amino acids long. CDR3 nucleotide sequence: TGTGCCAGCAGCCAAGGGGGAGGCGAGCAGTACTTC. Its protein is CASSQGGGEQYF.

This rearrangement joins TRBV14 to TRBJ2-7, with D unresolved. This CDR3 has 14 amino acids. Trimming shortened V by 0 bases and J by 4 bases, and 10 bases separated the two germline ends. CDR1 and CDR2 (germline): SGHDN, FVKESK. The CDR3 sequence: CASSQDYGYYEQYF. For the CDR3, the DNA is TGTGCCAGCAGCCAAGATTACGGATATTACGAGCAGTACTTC.

Written as DNA, the CDR3 is TGTGCCAGCAGCGCGTCGACAGGGAACGGGGCCAACGTCCTGACTTTC. Protein product: CASSASTGNGANVLTF. The chain combines TRBV9 with TRBJ2-6; TRBD1 aligns across 7 bases. Per germline, CDR1 SGDLS and CDR2 YYNGEE. Trimming removed 3 bases from V and 4 bases from J; junction bases left unmatched: 7. The CDR3 is 16 amino acids.

This clone is a singleton in its sample. The chain joins TRBV7-3 to TRBJ2-1; D is uncertain. CDR1 SGHTA and CDR2 FQGTGA come from the germline V gene. The V and J ends lost 5 bases and 7 bases respectively, with 15 bases between them. The CDR3 runs 14 residues. CDR3 DNA sequence: TGTGCCAGCAGCGTGGGCGGTCTAGTTAATGAGCAGTTCTTC. Protein: CASSVGGLVNEQFF.

The chain employs TRBV19 and TRBJ2-3; 9 bases line up with TRBD1. The J segment lost 2 bases and the V segment lost 3 bases, leaving 9 bases of the junction unmatched. The CDR3 sequence is 17 residues long. The germline gives CDR1 LNHDA, CDR2 SQIVND (reference sequence). In DNA form, the CDR3 reads TGTGCCAGTAGTATCTTGGGACAGGGAGGTGACACAGATACGCAGTATTTT. Its protein product is CASSILGQGGDTDTQYF. Variable domain in full (rest from reference TRBV19 and TRBJ2-3): DGGITQSPKYLFRKEGQNVTLSCEQNLNHDAMYWYRQDPGQGLRLIYYSQIVNDFQKGDIAEGYSVSREKKESFPLTVTSAQKNPTAFYLCASSILGQGGDTDTQYFGPGTRLTVL.

V gene TRBV2 combines with J gene TRBJ1-1; weak D call: TRBD1 (5 bases). CDR1 is SNHLY, CDR2 FYNNEI, per germline. CDR3 length equals 11 residues. Between the trimmed V and J ends, which lost 1 base and 11 bases, there was a span of 8 bases. Here the CDR3 reads CASSEGWDAFF. The CDR3 nucleotides read TGTGCCAGCAGTGAAGGGTGGGACGCTTTCTTT.

The chain has TRBV6-6 and TRBJ2-2; D is perhaps TRBD2 (6 bases). CDR1 and CDR2 (germline): MNHNY, SVGAGI (reference sequence). Deletions cut 3 bases from V and 5 bases from J, with 13 bases between. This CDR3 region has 15 residues. The CDR3 sequence: CASSYLGGATGELFF. Here the CDR3 DNA reads TGTGCCAGCAGTTATTTAGGAGGGGCGACCGGGGAGCTGTTTTTT.

The chain links TRBV9 to TRBJ2-1, with D tentatively TRBD2 (5 bases). V lost 2 bases and J lost 10, with 25 bases in between. From germline, CDR1 is SGDLS and CDR2 YYNGEE. CDR3 size: 17 residues. CDR3 coding DNA: TGTGCCAGCAGCGTCGTGGACGGCTCATTAGGACTGGGGGAGCAGTTCTTC. It specifies CASSVVDGSLGLGEQFF.

The chain links TRBV5-1 to TRBJ2-3; 12 bases line up with TRBD2. Per the germline V gene, CDR1 is SGHRS and CDR2 is YFSETQ. V shed 0 bases and J 5 bases; nucleotides not matched to a gene: 7. The CDR3 contains 17 residues. This chain's CDR3 is CASSLEPSGGAKDTQYF. The CDR3 DNA reads TGCGCCAGCAGCTTGGAGCCTAGCGGGGGGGCCAAAGATACGCAGTATTTT.

The rearrangement joins TRBV4-3 to TRBJ1-1; D possibly corresponds to TRBD1 (5 bases). Looked up from germline, CDR1 is LGHNA and CDR2 is YSLEER. V was clipped by 0 bases and J by 3 bases, with 14 bases between them. There are 16 residues in the CDR3. The CDR3 loop reads CASSQERNRRDTEAFF. The CDR3 coding sequence is TGCGCCAGCAGCCAAGAAAGGAACAGGAGGGACACTGAAGCTTTCTTT.

In the case of this clone: The same CDR3 also results from other DNA sequences found in this sample. The chain couples TRBV5-1 to TRBJ1-1; D uncertain. The CDR3 has 13 amino acids. Per germline, CDR1 SGHRS and CDR2 YFSETQ. Trimming left V 0 bases short and J 3 bases short, with 6 bases between. The CDR3 DNA reads TGCGCCAGCAGCTTGGTGGGTGACACTGAAGCTTTCTTT. Protein sequence: CASSLVGDTEAFF.

The chain is built from TRBV7-2 and TRBJ2-3; the D is unclear. CDR1 SGHTA and CDR2 FQGNSA come from the germline V gene. CDR3 length: 11 amino acids. Between the trimmed V and J ends, which lost 2 bases and 5 bases, there was a span of 2 bases. The CDR3 loop reads CASSLLDTQYF. The CDR3 nucleotides read TGTGCCAGCAGCTTACTAGATACGCAGTATTTT. The full variable domain, rest sourced from reference TRBV7-2 and TRBJ2-3, is GAGVSQSPSNKVTEKGKDVELRCDPISGHTALYWYRQSLGQGLEFLIYFQGNSAPDKSGLPSDRFSAERTGGSVSTLTIQRTQQEDSAVYLCASSLLDTQYFGPGTRLTVL.

This clone has a single count. This chain links TRBV18 with TRBJ2-3, with no clear D. Trimming cost V 4 bases and J 0 bases, with 11 bases left between them. The CDR3 contains 15 residues. CDR1 KGHSH and CDR2 LQKENI come from the germline V gene. This CDR3 is CASSRPGLSTDTQYF. CDR3 bases: TGTGCCAGCTCACGACCGGGCCTTAGCACAGATACGCAGTATTTT.

This chain joins TRBV5-4 and TRBJ2-7; 8 bases are shared with TRBD2. CDR1 and CDR2 from the germline V gene are SGHNT and YYREEE (reference sequence). The J segment lost 2 bases and the V segment lost 4 bases, leaving 5 bases of the junction unmatched. This CDR3 is 14 amino acids long. In DNA, the CDR3 is TGTGCCAGCAGCCCCGGGGGGGAACCCTACGAGCAGTACTTC. This encodes CASSPGGEPYEQYF.

V usage is TRBV18 and J usage is TRBJ1-3; D is undetermined. Germline loops: CDR1 KGHSH, CDR2 LQKENI. The CDR3 runs 16 residues. The ends were cut back, 3 bases at V and 0 bases at J, with 12 bases in the middle. As DNA, the CDR3 is TGTGCCAGCTCACCTCTCGACGGTCGCTCTGGAAACACCATATATTTT. Residues: CASSPLDGRSGNTIYF.

The V call is TRBV15, the J call TRBJ1-1; D not certain. Germline values: CDR1 LNHNV, CDR2 YYDKDF (reference sequence). Trimming left V 0 bases short and J 7 bases short, with 6 bases between. This CDR3 has 12 residues. Here the CDR3 reads CATSRDEGEAFF. The CDR3 DNA sequence: TGTGCCACCAGCAGAGATGAAGGTGAAGCTTTCTTT.

The chain has TRBV30 and TRBJ1-4; D uncertain. From germline, CDR1 is GTSNPN and CDR2 SVGIG (reference sequence). The ends were cut back, 1 base at V and 2 bases at J, with 2 bases in the middle. The CDR3 contains 12 residues. This CDR3 is CAWSATNEKLFF. The CDR3 DNA reads TGTGCCTGGAGTGCCACTAATGAAAAACTGTTTTTT.

This chain connects TRBV7-2 to TRBJ2-2, with D possibly matching TRBD2 (6 bases). The CDR3 totals 14 residues. The V end was cut by 2 bases, the J end by 6 bases, with 10 bases between. Germline loops: CDR1 SGHTA, CDR2 FQGNSA. Written as DNA, the CDR3 is TGTGCCAGCAGCTTATGGAGGGGACCCGGGGAGCTGTTTTTT. This translates into CASSLWRGPGELFF.

The V call is TRBV3-1 (or the pseudogene TRBV3-2), the J call TRBJ1-6; the match to TRBD1 covers 8 bases. V lost 0 bases to trimming and J lost 8 bases; unmatched junction nucleotides: 6. There are 16 residues in the CDR3. Germline V lookup: CDR1 LGHDT, CDR2 YNNKEL (reference sequence). CDR3 sequence: CASSQDPGRGHSPLHF. CDR3 DNA: TGTGCCAGCAGCCAAGATCCAGGCAGGGGGCATTCACCCCTCCACTTT.

The rearrangement joins TRBV12-5 to TRBJ1-2; TRBD1 aligns across 7 bases. Germline V gene lookup returns CDR1 LGHNT and CDR2 FRNRAP. The CDR3 consists of 14 residues. J was trimmed by 8 bases and V by 5 bases; bases with no gene match: 11. The CDR3 sequence is CASGQDRIMVGYTF. DNA for the CDR3: TGTGCTAGTGGTCAGGACAGGATTATGGTCGGCTACACCTTC.

V usage is TRBV6-2 or TRBV6-3 and J usage is TRBJ2-1; TRBD2 aligns across 9 bases. The CDR3 spans 16 residues. Looked up from germline, CDR1 is MNHEY and CDR2 is SVGEGT. J gave up 9 bases and V 4 bases, and 13 bases lay outside the gene matches. The CDR3 reads CASSSWEGLAPIEQFF. CDR3 DNA: TGTGCCAGCAGTTCGTGGGAGGGACTAGCCCCGATTGAGCAGTTCTTC.

This chain connects TRBV9 to TRBJ2-7; 8 bases are shared with TRBD2. This CDR3 has 15 residues. V gave up 3 bases and J gave up 1 base; unmatched junction bases: 6. Germline loops: CDR1 SGDLS, CDR2 YYNGEE. This chain's CDR3 is CASSEGGGQSYEQYF. The CDR3, as DNA: TGTGCCAGCAGCGAGGGCGGGGGGCAATCCTACGAGCAGTACTTC. The whole variable domain, remainder taken from reference TRBV9 and TRBJ2-7, is DSGVTQTPKHLITATGQRVTLRCSPRSGDLSVYWYQQSLDQGLQFLIQYYNGEERAKGNILERFSAQQFPDLHSELNLSSLELGDSALYFCASSEGGGQSYEQYFGPGTRLTVT.

The chain links TRBV7-9 to TRBJ2-3; D gene ambiguous. Germline V gives CDR1 SEHNR, CDR2 FQNEAQ (reference sequence). Trimming stripped 4 bases from V and 3 bases from J, with 8 bases between. CDR3 length: 13 residues. The CDR3 coding sequence is TGTGCCAGCAGCTCGGGCCCTACAGATACGCAGTATTTT. Its translation is CASSSGPTDTQYF.

This clone was counted only a few times. The V call is TRBV18, the J call TRBJ1-2, with D unclear. The CDR3 extends over 12 amino acids. Germline assignment: CDR1 KGHSH and CDR2 LQKENI. Trimming stripped 3 bases from V and 9 bases from J, with 11 bases between. The CDR3, as DNA: TGTGCCAGCTCACCGGACCTCGAGAGCTACACCTTC. It codes for CASSPDLESYTF.

The chain recombines TRBV5-6 with TRBJ1-3; 7 nucleotides agree with TRBD1. CDR3 size: 17 residues. Germline V gene data show CDR1 as SGHDT and CDR2 as YYEEEE. V was pared by 4 bases and J by 2 bases, with 12 bases of the junction left unmatched. The CDR3 here is CASSPTTRQGAGNTIYF. The DNA for the CDR3 is TGTGCCAGCAGCCCCACAACGCGACAGGGAGCTGGAAACACCATATATTTT. Full variable domain (rest looked up from reference TRBV5-6 and TRBJ1-3): DAGVTQSPTHLIKTRGQQVTLRCSPKSGHDTVSWYQQALGQGPQFIFQYYEEEERQRGNFPDRFSGHQFPNYSSELNVNALLLGDSALYLCASSPTTRQGAGNTIYFGEGSWLTVV.

The CDR3 bases are TGTGCCAGCAGGAGGAGCGGCTCCTACGAGCAGTACTTC. Translation: CASRRSGSYEQYF. The chain joins TRBV6-5 to TRBJ2-7; TRBD2 is a possible D gene (5 bases). The CDR3 has 13 residues. V shed 6 bases and J shed 0 bases, with 9 bases lying between them. CDR1 MNHEY and CDR2 SVGAGI come from the germline V gene.

The V call is TRBV5-6, the J call TRBJ2-4; D unclear. Germline V gene sequence: CDR1 SGHDT, CDR2 YYEEEE. This CDR3 contains 13 residues. The V end lost 4 bases, the J end lost 9 bases, and 14 bases lay between the germline ends. CDR3 DNA: TGTGCCAGCAGCGAATCGGTAGTGGGCATTCAGTACTTC. This sequence encodes CASSESVVGIQYF.